This T cell receptor (beta chain) was identified during a study of early T cells in non-severe SARS-CoV-2 infection. MiXCR was run by TCRdb on the 5' RACE reads, yielding one entry per CDR3 protein. The sample has around 60,000 distinct CDR3 sequences, about an eighth seen once; the top ten hold around 4%. This CDR3 spans 15 amino acids. V lost 9 bases, J lost 0 bases, and 12 bases lay in between. Germline-derived CDR1 and CDR2 are LNHDA and SQIVND (reference sequence). This clonotype was picked up many times. The clonotype originates from an adult who was a healthcare worker with PCR-confirmed SARS-CoV-2 infection or an uninfected control (not recorded which). The chain carries TRBV19 and TRBJ2-6; TRBD2 is a possible D gene (6 bases). The sample comprised whole blood. CDR3: CASALGGSGANVLTF. Here the CDR3 DNA reads TGTGCCAGCGCATTGGGGGGCTCTGGGGCCAACGTCCTGACTTTC.